Shown below are 6 T cell receptor beta chains from a single sample sequenced in a study of post-analysis software for immune sequencing data. The antigens for these receptors are not known. Tagging with unique molecular identifiers was a feature of the TCR beta cDNA libraries. TCRdb re-derived calls from the PCR reads in MiXCR, one entry per CDR3 protein. In the table there are more than 350,000 distinct CDR3 sequences, 39% of which are singletons. Whole-study results and caveats: The study found TRBV5-6, TRBV5-1 and TRBV20-1 among a handful of TRBV segments more frequent in patients than controls.

Sequences were obtained from blood. The receptor source for this set is a girl aged 2-10 years with multiple sclerosis.

The chain has TRBV11-3 and TRBJ2-1, with D unclear. The V end lost 6 bases, the J end lost 4 bases, and 10 bases lay between the germline ends. This CDR3 has 13 amino acids. From germline, CDR1 is SGHNT and CDR2 YENEEA. CDR3 sequence reads: CASSLRQYNEQFF. The CDR3 coding sequence is TGTGCCAGCAGTTTAAGGCAGTACAATGAGCAGTTCTTC.

The chain links TRBV14 to TRBJ2-5; the D gene is possibly TRBD2 (6 bases). Germline V CDR1 and CDR2: SGHDN, FVKESK. V was pared by 0 bases and J by 4 bases, with 9 bases between. The CDR3 spans 14 residues. This chain's CDR3 is CASSQEEGGETQYF. In DNA form, the CDR3 reads TGTGCCAGCAGCCAAGAGGAGGGAGGAGAGACCCAGTACTTC.

The chain is built from TRBV6-1 and TRBJ1-5; a possible D gene is TRBD1 (5 bases). Per the germline V gene, CDR1 is MNHNS and CDR2 is SASEGT. The CDR3 extends over 12 amino acids. DNA for the CDR3: TGTGCTTGCTGGGGGTCAGGACAGCCCCAGCATTTT. It is translated as CACWGSGQPQHF.

This clonotype was observed once. The chain employs TRBV28 and TRBJ2-6, with 8 bases lining up with TRBD1. Trimming took 7 bases from V and 2 from J; bases not matched to a gene: 10. This CDR3 has 17 amino acids. Germline V lookup: CDR1 MDHEN, CDR2 SYDVKM. CDR3 region: CASTRTGNWAGANVLTF. The DNA for the CDR3 is TGTGCCAGCACCAGGACAGGGAATTGGGCTGGGGCCAACGTCCTGACTTTC.

The gene calls are TRBV28 and TRBJ2-5; D is ambiguous. The CDR3 spans 15 residues. Germline CDR1 reads MDHEN; CDR2 reads SYDVKM. Trimming pared 4 bases from V and 0 bases from J, leaving 12 bases between. The CDR3 bases are TGTGCCAGCAGTTCCGCGGCCTGGTACCAAGAGACCCAGTACTTC. This encodes CASSSAAWYQETQYF.

This clonotype was counted between two and nine times. The chain links TRBV6-6 to TRBJ2-7; 10 bases agree with TRBD2. This CDR3 contains 15 residues. Germline CDR1 MNHNY, CDR2 SVGAGI (reference sequence). V was clipped by 6 bases and J by 0 bases; unmatched bases: 5. The CDR3 region is CASSPSGSPSYEQYF. The CDR3 DNA sequence: TGTGCCAGCAGCCCTAGCGGGAGTCCCTCCTACGAGCAGTACTTC.